This entry lists 16 T cell receptor beta chains sequenced from one sample in a study of shared clonotypes between healthy human individuals. TCRdb's copy holds only in-frame clones and misses some; the assay was immunoSEQ multiplex PCR. This table holds 2 million to 3 million clones, over 85% found once. The source material was naive CD4+ T cells from PBMCs. Documented subset: CD45RA+ positively selected. These TCRs come from a man aged 18 to 29 in good health. Some clones in this sample may be carry-over from other donors' samples.

This chain joins TRBV12-5 and TRBJ2-5; D is tentatively TRBD1 or TRBD2 (5 bases each). This CDR3 is built from 15 residues. V lost 0 bases and J 5 bases, leaving 13 bases between the germline ends. Germline V gene sequence: CDR1 LGHNT, CDR2 FRNRAP. The CDR3: CASGLVYRGDETQYF. As DNA, the CDR3 is TGTGCTAGTGGTTTGGTATATCGGGGCGACGAGACCCAGTACTTC.

This chain uses TRBV27 with TRBJ2-7, with 8 bases matching TRBD2. CDR1 and CDR2 (germline): MNHEY, SMNVEV (reference sequence). Trimming cost V 5 bases and J 2 bases; bases outside gene matches: 8. The CDR3 runs 15 residues. This CDR3 is CASSRFSGNTYEQYF. CDR3 DNA sequence: TGTGCCAGCAGTCGATTTAGCGGGAACACCTACGAGCAGTACTTC.

The chain combines TRBV7-9 with TRBJ2-6, with D possibly TRBD1 on 5 matching bases. V was pared by 4 bases and J by 4 bases, with 11 bases between. CDR1 and CDR2 (germline): SEHNR, FQNEAQ (reference sequence). CDR3 length equals 15 residues. The DNA of the CDR3 is TGTGCCAGCAGCTCCAGGGTGGGGGGGGCCAACGTCCTGACTTTC. Its translation: CASSSRVGGANVLTF.

This chain connects TRBV4-2 to TRBJ1-1; D not resolved. V was trimmed by 2 bases and J by 4 bases, leaving 8 bases between them. The V gene's germline CDR1 is LGHNA and CDR2 YNFKEQ. This CDR3 comprises 13 residues. The CDR3 is CASSQQPATEAFF. The DNA of the CDR3 is TGTGCCAGCAGCCAACAACCGGCCACTGAAGCTTTCTTT.

A word on this clone: The identical CDR3 is also encoded by other nucleotide sequences in the sample. Here the CDR3 reads CASSFDSGANVLTF. The CDR3 DNA is TGCGCCAGCAGCTTCGATTCTGGGGCCAACGTCCTGACTTTC. This chain uses TRBV5-1 with TRBJ2-6; no definite D call. The V end was cut by 2 bases, the J end by 1 base, with 4 bases between. Germline CDR1 is SGHRS and CDR2 is YFSETQ. This CDR3 region has 14 residues. Drawing the rest from reference TRBV5-1 and TRBJ2-6, the complete variable domain is KAGVTQTPRYLIKTRGQQVTLSCSPISGHRSVSWYQQTPGQGLQFLFEYFSETQRNKGNFPGRFSGRQFSNSRSEMNVSTLELGDSALYLCASSFDSGANVLTFGAGSRLTVL.

A remark on this clone: The same CDR3 is also encoded by other DNA sequences in this sample. The chain carries TRBV19 and TRBJ2-1; D is perhaps TRBD1 or TRBD2 (5 bases each). Germline V gives CDR1 LNHDA, CDR2 SQIVND (reference sequence). V lost 3 bases, J lost 10 bases, and 7 bases lay in between. This CDR3 has 11 residues. The CDR3, as DNA: TGTGCCAGTAGTATTAGGGACGAGCAGTTCTTC. It codes for CASSIRDEQFF.

The genes are TRBV28 and TRBJ1-3, with TRBD1 matching over 8 bases. Germline V gives CDR1 MDHEN, CDR2 SYDVKM. V lost 6 bases, J lost 2 bases, and 6 bases stayed unmatched. The CDR3 has 15 residues. CDR3 loop: CASRTDRGAGNTIYF. CDR3 in DNA: TGTGCCAGCAGAACCGACAGGGGAGCTGGAAACACCATATATTTT.

The rearrangement uses TRBV2 and TRBJ2-7, with 11 nucleotides matching TRBD2. Germline CDR1 SNHLY, CDR2 FYNNEI. The CDR3 runs 15 residues. The V gene end was trimmed by 6 bases and the J gene end by 3 bases; junction bases not matched to a gene: 7. The CDR3: CASRDGLAGNYEQYF. In DNA, the CDR3 is TGTGCCAGCAGGGACGGACTAGCGGGCAACTACGAGCAGTACTTC.

This chain links TRBV29-1 with TRBJ1-2; a possible D gene is TRBD1 (6 bases). The CDR3 runs 13 residues. The germline gives CDR1 SQVTM, CDR2 ANQGSEA. Between the trimmed V and J ends, which lost 7 bases and 3 bases, there was a span of 15 bases. The CDR3 sequence: CSGGPTGDYGYTF. CDR3 in DNA: TGCAGCGGTGGACCGACAGGCGACTATGGCTACACCTTC.

The rearrangement joins TRBV4-2 to TRBJ1-2; D gene ambiguous. Germline CDR1 LGHNA, CDR2 YNFKEQ. The CDR3 sequence is 15 residues long. V shed 1 base and J shed 9 bases, with 18 bases lying between them. The CDR3 region has the DNA TGTGCCAGCAGCCAAGGAGGCGGGCAAAGCTGGAGCTACACCTTC. Amino acid sequence: CASSQGGGQSWSYTF.

The chain couples TRBV6-6 to TRBJ1-4; TRBD1 might be the D (5 bases). Germline CDR1 and CDR2: MNHNY and SVGAGI (reference sequence). The CDR3 is made up of 15 amino acids. Deletions cut 5 bases from V and 7 bases from J, with 17 bases between. Here the CDR3 reads CASSPPGPGGEKLFF. CDR3 DNA sequence: TGTGCCAGCAGTCCACCTGGGCCCGGGGGTGAAAAACTGTTTTTT.

The chain carries TRBV28 and TRBJ2-3; TRBD1 matches 10 bases. The length of the CDR3 is 21 residues. Germline lookup yields CDR1 MDHEN and CDR2 SYDVKM. V dropped 4 bases and J dropped 1; count of bases not matched to a gene: 20. The CDR3 region has the DNA TGTGCCAGCAGTTGGCTCGACAGGGGGCGGCTGGCGGCCCCTGGCACAGATACGCAGTATTTT. Protein sequence: CASSWLDRGRLAAPGTDTQYF. Looking up the rest from reference TRBV28 and TRBJ2-3 gives the full variable domain: DVKVTQSSRYLVKRTGEKVFLECVQDMDHENMFWYRQDPGLGLRLIYFSYDVKMKEKGDIPEGYSVSREKKERFSLILESASTNQTSMYLCASSWLDRGRLAAPGTDTQYFGPGTRLTVL.

The chain recombines TRBV7-3 with TRBJ2-3, with a tentative D call TRBD2 (6 bases). The CDR3 loop spans 13 amino acids. Germline loops: CDR1 SGHTA, CDR2 FQGTGA. V was shortened by 3 bases and J by 3 bases, with 7 bases between the two germline ends. In nucleotides, the CDR3 is TGTGCCAGCAGCTTGGGACTTACAGATACGCAGTATTTT. Translated: CASSLGLTDTQYF.

This chain links TRBV7-9 with TRBJ2-7, with D tentatively TRBD1 (6 bases). The CDR3 covers 14 residues. V was clipped by 5 bases and J by 2 bases, with 13 bases between them. Germline V CDR1 and CDR2: SEHNR, FQNEAQ (reference sequence). The CDR3 DNA reads TGTGCCAGCAGCCGGCTCGGACAGACCTACGAGCAGTACTTC. Encoded protein: CASSRLGQTYEQYF.

V usage is TRBV18 and J usage is TRBJ2-3; D not certain. Germline lookup yields CDR1 KGHSH and CDR2 LQKENI. V lost 3 bases and J lost 6, with 16 bases in between. The CDR3 totals 15 residues. The CDR3 bases are TGTGCCAGCTCACCGAACCCTACGATATTTGATACGCAGTATTTT. This sequence encodes CASSPNPTIFDTQYF.

The gene calls are TRBV7-8 and TRBJ1-2, with 9 positions matching TRBD1. The CDR3 is made up of 16 amino acids. Germline values: CDR1 SGHVS, CDR2 FQNEAQ. J lost 2 bases, V lost 5 bases, and 9 bases had no gene match. The CDR3 spells CASSAYRDRDNYGYTF. CDR3 nucleotide sequence: TGTGCCAGCAGCGCCTACCGGGACAGGGACAACTATGGCTACACCTTC.